Described below is a single T cell receptor (beta chain) sequence and its context. This receptor's antigen is unknown. Per-base qualities were not stored, and no clone one base away is much larger. The CDR3 regions of human TCRbeta chains were subjected to immunosequencing. The published analysis was carried out like this. TCRs in the repertoires were matched against a reference library of SARS-CoV-2-specific TCRs that had been generated with the MIRA antigen-specificity platform. Breadth meant the fraction of unique TCRs that were SARS-CoV-2-associated, whereas depth meant the fraction of total T cells that were SARS-CoV-2-associated. Using the MIRA data, each spike-specific TCR was assigned both to the spike region to which the TCR was reactive and to a CD4 or CD8 class. Log10-transformed breadth and depth values were compared by one-way ANOVA with Sidak's multiple comparisons tests. Sourced from immuneACCESS, this table was stored by TCRdb with only in-frame sequences that have V and J called. A share of the clones is absent; for the studies checked, an unresolved V gene accounts for under half, and the remainder has no known explanation. V, J and clone size are those of that table, while D and trimming were read from the DNA. The sample table holds some 140,000 clones, of which 91% were seen once. Of the sample, 1.5% to 2% falls within the top ten clones.

The time point label of this sample denotes: about 28 days (+/-7) after the second vaccine dose. Because spike-specific TCR depth and breadth did not differ between the two schedules, AZD1222 recipients who got a second dose at roughly 4 weeks were pooled with those who got a second dose at roughly 12 weeks. Vaccinee samples were obtained from the UK trials COV001 and COV002, which included a single-blind randomized controlled phase 2/3 trial of AZD1222 (ChAdOx1 nCoV-19) in healthy adults. For TCRbeta chain sequencing, PBMC samples were collected from trial participants at day 0 and at day 28 after the second dose. This entry comes from a study of T cell responses to AZD1222 COVID-19 vaccine (dated by TCRdb to the early 2020s). Regarding the complete study: A total of more than 230 trial participants underwent TCR sequencing, of whom 200 to 220 had received two doses of AZD1222 and about 25 had received two doses of the MenACWY control vaccine. Trial participants were enrolled by age into subgroups of 18-55, 56-69 and 70-plus years, and around 150, 29 and 61 TCR-sequenced participants, respectively, were included in these subgroups. The investigation overall reported the following: No day 14 peak-response samples were available, so repertoires were characterized only after the peak T cell response. The vaccine-associated CD4 TCRs covered the entire spike protein, and the dominant responses fell in regions 160-218 and 743-854. After two AZD1222 doses, both the breadth and the depth of spike-specific TCRs were significantly higher than at day 0 and than in MenACWY recipients. Reportedly, almost half of the unique spike-specific TCRs recognized epitopes lying outside the regions that are mutated in the B.1.351 and B.1.1.7 variants. Conclusions about previously exposed vaccinees are limited, since just 5 to 7 AZD1222 recipients were seropositive for SARS-CoV-2 at baseline. Participants were mostly white British and included more females than males, and it was suggested by the authors that clonal diversity may have been underestimated. In the small 56-69-year group, the increase in depth fell short of significance, most likely because of low power.

Trimming takes 8 bases from V and 5 bases from J, and the germline ends sit 20 bases apart. The germline V gene supplies CDR1 WSHSY and CDR2 SAAADI. The CDR3 contains 15 residues, cysteine and phenylalanine counted. Of all the DNA, just the CDR3 is kept, 45 bases in frame from base 1. The chain joins TRBV10-2 to TRBJ2-3; a tentative D call is TRBD2 (6 bases match). The receptor was isolated from an adult who received the AZD1222 COVID-19 vaccine. This sample comprised peripheral blood, obtained 28 days after the second AZD1222 dose. The nucleotide sequence is given as TGCGCCAGCGCCCCTGGGCGGGGAGTTGGAGATACGCAGTATTTT. This codes for CASAPGRGVGDTQYF.